These 28 T cell receptor beta chains came from one sample sequenced in a study of early T cells in non-severe SARS-CoV-2 infection. TCRdb called the 5' RACE reads again in MiXCR, with one record for every CDR3 protein. The sample lists 95,000 to 110,000 distinct CDR3 sequences, 11% seen once, with about 7.6% in the top ten. The sample comprised whole blood. These receptors were obtained from an adult who was a healthcare worker with PCR-confirmed SARS-CoV-2 infection or an uninfected control (not recorded which).

This clonotype was detected ten times or more. V is TRBV7-2 and J is TRBJ2-1; either TRBD1 or TRBD2 may fit D (5 bases each). This CDR3 spans 14 amino acids. CDR1 is SGHTA and CDR2 is FQGNSA in the germline V gene. Trimming pared 11 bases from V and 0 bases from J, leaving 14 bases between. The CDR3 DNA follows: TGTGCCGGGGCGGGCCCTCCCTCCTACAATGAGCAGTTCTTC. This encodes CAGAGPPSYNEQFF.

The V and J genes are TRBV30 and TRBJ2-7; D unclear. The CDR3 runs to 13 residues. Germline assignment: CDR1 GTSNPN and CDR2 SVGIG (reference sequence). Trimming cost V 2 bases and J 1 base, with 9 bases left between them. CDR3 amino acids: CAWSPQDSYEQYF. CDR3 sequence (DNA): TGTGCCTGGAGTCCTCAGGATTCCTACGAGCAGTACTTC. Full variable domain (remainder filled in from reference TRBV30 and TRBJ2-7): SQTIHQWPATLVQPVGSPLSLECTVEGTSNPNLYWYRQAAGRGLQLLFYSVGIGQISSEVPQNLSASRPQDRQFILSSKKLLLSDSGFYLCAWSPQDSYEQYFGPGTRLTVT.

The chain links TRBV5-6 to TRBJ1-1; no firm D call. V shed 2 bases and J shed 2 bases, with 10 bases lying between them. The CDR3 runs to 14 residues. The V gene's germline CDR1 is SGHDT and CDR2 YYEEEE. The CDR3 bases are TGTGCCAGCAGCTTATTCGCAGGAAACACTGAAGCTTTCTTT. This gives the protein CASSLFAGNTEAFF. Combining the CDR3 with reference TRBV5-6 and TRBJ1-1 gives the whole variable domain DAGVTQSPTHLIKTRGQQVTLRCSPKSGHDTVSWYQQALGQGPQFIFQYYEEEERQRGNFPDRFSGHQFPNYSSELNVNALLLGDSALYLCASSLFAGNTEAFFGQGTRLTVV.

Of note for this clonotype: A much larger clone sits a single nucleotide away, making a read error possible. This chain connects TRBV18 to TRBJ1-2, with TRBD1 identical over 8 bases. The CDR3 loop spans 13 amino acids. Germline CDR1 reads KGHSH; CDR2 reads LQKENI. CDR3 in amino acids: CVSSPDRVQGYTF. In nucleotides, the CDR3 is TGTGTCAGCTCACCGGACAGGGTTCAAGGCTACACCTTC. Full variable domain (outside the CDR3, taken from reference TRBV18 and TRBJ1-2): NAGVMQNPRHLVRRRGQEARLRCSPMKGHSHVYWYRQLPEEGLKFMVYLQKENIIDESGMPKERFSAEFPKEGPSILRIQQVVRGDSAAYFCVSSPDRVQGYTFGSGTRLTVV.

This clonotype was counted a few times. The CDR3 sequence is CASNLARTVNTGELFF. Here the CDR3 DNA reads TGTGCCAGCAACCTTGCGAGGACAGTAAACACCGGGGAGCTGTTTTTT. This chain links TRBV6-2 or TRBV6-3 with TRBJ2-2; possible D gene TRBD1, 6 bases. Germline CDR1 is MNHEY and CDR2 is SVGEGT. The length of the CDR3 is 16 residues. Trimming took 7 bases from V and 2 from J, leaving 17 bases between them.

The CDR3 DNA follows: TGTGCCAGCAACCCGACGGGTTGGGAAAATCAGCCCCAGCATTTT. Its translation is CASNPTGWENQPQHF. The rearrangement links TRBV28 to TRBJ1-5; D call uncertain. CDR1 and CDR2 from the germline V gene are MDHEN and SYDVKM. The CDR3 has 15 residues. With 7 bases removed from V and 4 bases from J, the gap between germline ends came to 17 bases.

V is TRBV27 and J is TRBJ2-3; 10 bases agree with TRBD2. The CDR3 loop spans 17 amino acids. Looked up from germline, CDR1 is MNHEY and CDR2 is SMNVEV (reference sequence). The ends lost 3 bases at V and 1 base at J; junction bases unmatched: 7. Here the CDR3 DNA reads TGTGCCAGCAGTTTGTTCCCTAGCGGGAGTGGCACAGATACGCAGTATTTT. Amino acid sequence: CASSLFPSGSGTDTQYF.

The rearrangement links TRBV7-9 to TRBJ2-1; tentatively, D is TRBD2 (5 bases). V was trimmed by 5 bases and J by 5 bases, leaving 16 bases between them. Looked up from germline, CDR1 is SEHNR and CDR2 is FQNEAQ (reference sequence). The CDR3 runs to 15 residues. In DNA form, the CDR3 reads TGTGCCAGCAGCCCGGGGAGCGGATCAAACAATGAGCAGTTCTTC. This encodes CASSPGSGSNNEQFF.

This clonotype has ten or more counts. This chain uses TRBV12-5 with TRBJ2-1; D remains unclear. Germline V gene sequence: CDR1 LGHNT, CDR2 FRNRAP. V shed 0 bases and J shed 5 bases, with 20 bases lying between them. This CDR3 has 18 residues. The CDR3 coding sequence is TGTGCTAGTGGTTTGGTACAATTTGCCAGAGCTTCTCACAATGAGCAGTTCTTC. It specifies CASGLVQFARASHNEQFF. The entire variable domain, with the rest obtained from reference TRBV12-5 and TRBJ2-1, is as follows: DARVTQTPRHKVTEMGQEVTMRCQPILGHNTVFWYRQTMMQGLELLAYFRNRAPLDDSGMPKDRFSAEMPDATLATLKIQPSEPRDSAVYFCASGLVQFARASHNEQFFGPGTRLTVL.

This chain connects TRBV7-8 to TRBJ2-7; D remains ambiguous. Germline CDR1 and CDR2: SGHVS and FQNEAQ. This CDR3 is built from 13 residues. V shed 0 bases and J shed 3 bases, with 6 bases lying between them. The DNA of the CDR3 is TGTGCCAGCAGCTTAGCTGCTCGCTACGAGCAGTACTTC. It yields the protein CASSLAARYEQYF.

The V and J genes are TRBV14 and TRBJ2-3; the D is unclear. Germline loops: CDR1 SGHDN, CDR2 FVKESK. V lost 1 base and J lost 6, with 11 bases in between. The CDR3 is made up of 14 amino acids. CDR3 bases: TGTGCCAGCAGCCAAGGAGCTAGATCCGATACGCAGTATTTT. This sequence encodes CASSQGARSDTQYF.

The chain employs TRBV28 and TRBJ2-1; possible D gene TRBD2, 5 bases. Germline lookup yields CDR1 MDHEN and CDR2 SYDVKM. The V end was cut by 3 bases, the J end by 15 bases, with 15 bases between. The CDR3 is made up of 12 amino acids. CDR3 sequence: CASSFGGLGRFF. For the CDR3, the DNA is TGTGCCAGCAGTTTTGGCGGACTGGGCCGGTTCTTC. The variable domain in full, completed from reference TRBV28 and TRBJ2-1, reads DVKVTQSSRYLVKRTGEKVFLECVQDMDHENMFWYRQDPGLGLRLIYFSYDVKMKEKGDIPEGYSVSREKKERFSLILESASTNQTSMYLCASSFGGLGRFFGPGTRLTVL.

This clonotype was counted at least ten times. The genes are TRBV28 and TRBJ2-1, with 12 bases lining up with TRBD2. Germline-derived CDR1 and CDR2 are MDHEN and SYDVKM. The CDR3 spans 17 residues. Trimming cost V 5 bases and J 2 bases; bases outside gene matches: 7. CDR3 DNA sequence: TGTGCCAGCAGTGAGACTAGCGGGAGCCCCACCTACAATGAGCAGTTCTTC. It encodes CASSETSGSPTYNEQFF. Variable domain in full (rest from reference TRBV28 and TRBJ2-1): DVKVTQSSRYLVKRTGEKVFLECVQDMDHENMFWYRQDPGLGLRLIYFSYDVKMKEKGDIPEGYSVSREKKERFSLILESASTNQTSMYLCASSETSGSPTYNEQFFGPGTRLTVL.

This clonotype has at least ten counts. V gene TRBV2 combines with J gene TRBJ2-7; 7 bases map to TRBD2. V shed 6 bases and J 2 bases; nucleotides not matched to a gene: 10. Germline loops: CDR1 SNHLY, CDR2 FYNNEI. This CDR3 contains 15 residues. The CDR3 reads CASSPGLDLAYEQYF. In nucleotides, the CDR3 is TGTGCCAGCAGCCCCGGACTAGATCTAGCCTACGAGCAGTACTTC.

This clonotype was counted at least ten times. V gene TRBV20-1 combines with J gene TRBJ2-7; D gene ambiguous. The CDR3 is made up of 11 amino acids. The germline V gene has CDR1 DFQATT and CDR2 SNEGSKA (reference sequence). The CDR3 region is CSAWWASEQYF. CDR3 DNA: TGCAGCGCGTGGTGGGCTTCGGAGCAGTACTTC.

V and J are TRBV3-1 and TRBJ2-2, with unresolved D. Trimming removed 4 bases from V and 1 base from J, with 7 bases in between. The CDR3 runs 14 residues. The germline CDR1 and CDR2 sequences are LGHDT and YNNKEL (reference sequence). The CDR3 sequence: CASSPTGNTGELFF. In DNA form, the CDR3 reads TGTGCCAGCAGCCCGACGGGGAACACCGGGGAGCTGTTTTTT.

The chain joins TRBV11-2 to TRBJ2-3, with 9 bases that match TRBD1. The CDR3 runs to 16 residues. CDR1 and CDR2 (germline): SGHAT, FQNNGV. V lost 2 bases and J lost 10; bases outside the gene matches: 13. This chain's CDR3 is CASSLWGQGGRGSQYF. For the CDR3, the DNA is TGTGCCAGCAGCTTATGGGGACAGGGTGGTAGGGGCTCGCAGTATTTT.

Many counts were recorded for this clonotype. This rearrangement joins TRBV30 to TRBJ1-2; D might be TRBD1 (6 bases). The CDR3 runs to 12 residues. Per the germline V gene, CDR1 is GTSNPN and CDR2 is SVGIG (reference sequence). V lost 2 bases to trimming and J lost 2 bases, with 6 bases between them. The CDR3 DNA sequence: TGTGCCTGGAGTCAGGGGAACTATGGCTACACCTTC. Protein: CAWSQGNYGYTF.

This clonotype showed up just a few times. CDR3 in amino acids: CASSPAAARTDTQYF. In DNA, the CDR3 is TGTGCCAGCAGCCCCGCGGCCGCCCGCACAGATACGCAGTATTTT. V gene TRBV5-4 combines with J gene TRBJ2-3; D uncertain. The CDR3 has 15 residues. The germline V gene encodes CDR1 SGHNT and CDR2 YYREEE (reference sequence). The V gene lost 4 bases and the J gene lost 1 base, with 13 bases spanning the gap.

At least ten counts were recorded for this clonotype. The chain couples TRBV28 to TRBJ2-5, with TRBD2 matching 14 bases. V was pared by 3 bases and J by 4 bases, with 22 bases of the junction left unmatched. Germline CDR1 and CDR2: MDHEN and SYDVKM. The length of the CDR3 is 22 residues. CDR3: CASSFSWTGLPGTSGSRETQYF. The DNA of the CDR3 is TGTGCCAGCAGTTTTTCCTGGACAGGGCTCCCCGGGACTAGCGGGAGTCGAGAGACCCAGTACTTC.

In this sample, this clonotype turned up a few times. V is TRBV5-1 and J is TRBJ2-7; TRBD2 aligns across 10 bases. The germline CDR1 and CDR2 sequences are SGHRS and YFSETQ. The CDR3 runs 14 residues. Trimming cost V 4 bases and J 0 bases; bases outside gene matches: 1. In DNA, the CDR3 is TGCGCCAGCAGCACTAGCGGGGCCTCCTACGAGCAGTACTTC. It is translated as CASSTSGASYEQYF.

This clonotype was picked up many times. V and J are TRBV2 and TRBJ2-4, with 10 bases that match TRBD2. Germline assignment: CDR1 SNHLY and CDR2 FYNNEI. This CDR3 contains 20 residues. Trimming removed 2 bases from V and 5 bases from J; junction bases left unmatched: 18. This chain's CDR3 is CASSEWGLSSGRSSENIQYF. The CDR3 nucleotides are TGTGCCAGCAGTGAATGGGGTTTGTCTAGCGGGAGATCTTCAGAAAACATTCAGTACTTC. The whole variable domain, remainder taken from reference TRBV2 and TRBJ2-4, is EPEVTQTPSHQVTQMGQEVILRCVPISNHLYFYWYRQILGQKVEFLVSFYNNEISEKSEIFDDQFSVERPDGSNFTLKIRSTKLEDSAMYFCASSEWGLSSGRSSENIQYFGAGTRLSVL.

The J gene is TRBJ1-3, the V gene TRBV7-9; no reliable D call. The CDR3 runs 11 residues. Germline V gene lookup returns CDR1 SEHNR and CDR2 FQNEAQ (reference sequence). V was trimmed by 10 bases and J by 0 bases, leaving 4 bases between them. In DNA form, the CDR3 reads TGTGCCACTGACTCTGGAAACACCATATATTTT. It codes for CATDSGNTIYF.

This clonotype was recorded many times. The chain combines TRBV20-1 with TRBJ2-1, with 10 bases lining up with TRBD2. This CDR3 has 14 residues. Trimming removed 6 bases from V and 6 bases from J; junction bases left unmatched: 8. The V gene's germline CDR1 is DFQATT and CDR2 SNEGSKA (reference sequence). CDR3 region: CSAPVASGSNEQFF. DNA for the CDR3: TGCAGTGCGCCAGTGGCTAGCGGGAGCAATGAGCAGTTCTTC.

This chain links TRBV21-1 with TRBJ2-5. TRBV21-1 is marked as a pseudogene. This CDR3 spans 12 amino acids. The CDR3 sequence: CASSRPYGTQYF. The CDR3 nucleotides read TGTGCCAGCAGTCGACCGTACGGGACCCAGTACTTC.

This clonotype was counted many times. This chain connects TRBV28 to TRBJ2-7, with 10 nucleotides matching TRBD1. The J segment lost 2 bases and the V segment lost 10 bases, leaving 5 bases of the junction unmatched. The CDR3 has 13 amino acids. Looked up from germline, CDR1 is MDHEN and CDR2 is SYDVKM. The CDR3 DNA sequence: TGTGCCACCACCGGGACAGGGGCCTACGAGCAGTACTTC. This encodes CATTGTGAYEQYF.

V gene TRBV20-1 combines with J gene TRBJ1-3, with D unresolved. Germline assignment: CDR1 DFQATT and CDR2 SNEGSKA (reference sequence). V was trimmed by 6 bases and J by 4 bases, leaving 13 bases between them. CDR3 size: 13 residues. CDR3 amino acids: CSAESGEGNTIYF. In nucleotides, the CDR3 is TGCAGTGCGGAGAGCGGGGAGGGAAACACCATATATTTT.

This clonotype was found a few times. The chain combines TRBV6-1 with TRBJ2-1; no firm D call. The CDR3 spans 12 residues. V was cut by 4 bases and J by 7 bases, with 8 bases left in between. CDR1 MNHNS and CDR2 SASEGT come from the germline V gene. CDR3 region: CASSVTYNEQFF. In DNA, the CDR3 is TGTGCCAGCAGTGTTACTTATAATGAGCAGTTCTTC.